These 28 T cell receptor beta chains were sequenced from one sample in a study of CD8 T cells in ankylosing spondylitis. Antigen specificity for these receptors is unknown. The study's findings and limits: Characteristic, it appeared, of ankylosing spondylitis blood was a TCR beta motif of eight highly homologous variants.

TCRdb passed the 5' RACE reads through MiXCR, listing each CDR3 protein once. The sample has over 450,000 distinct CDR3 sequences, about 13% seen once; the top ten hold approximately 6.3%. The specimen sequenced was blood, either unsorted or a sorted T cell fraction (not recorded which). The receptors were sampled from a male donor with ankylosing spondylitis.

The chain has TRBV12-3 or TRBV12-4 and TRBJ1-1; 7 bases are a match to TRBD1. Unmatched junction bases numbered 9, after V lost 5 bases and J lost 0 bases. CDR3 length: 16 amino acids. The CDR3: CASSPRGQGMNTEAFF. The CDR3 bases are TGTGCCAGCAGTCCGAGGGGGCAGGGAATGAACACTGAAGCTTTCTTT.

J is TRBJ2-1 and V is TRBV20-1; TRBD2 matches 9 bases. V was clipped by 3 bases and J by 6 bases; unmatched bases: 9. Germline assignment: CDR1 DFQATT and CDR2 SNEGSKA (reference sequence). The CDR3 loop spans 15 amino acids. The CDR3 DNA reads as TGCAGTGCTAGTGCTCCTTTAGCGGGAGCCAATGAGCAGTTCTTC. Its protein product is CSASAPLAGANEQFF.

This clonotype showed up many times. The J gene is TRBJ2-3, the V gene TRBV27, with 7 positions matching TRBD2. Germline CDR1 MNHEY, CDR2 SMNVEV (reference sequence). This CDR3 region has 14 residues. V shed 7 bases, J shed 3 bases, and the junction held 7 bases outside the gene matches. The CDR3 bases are TGTGCCAGCAAAGCGGGGAGAGGGACAGATACGCAGTATTTT. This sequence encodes CASKAGRGTDTQYF.

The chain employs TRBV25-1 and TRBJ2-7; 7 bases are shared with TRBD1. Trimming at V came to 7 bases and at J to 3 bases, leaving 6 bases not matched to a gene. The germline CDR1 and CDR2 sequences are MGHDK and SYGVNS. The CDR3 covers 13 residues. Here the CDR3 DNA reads TGTGCCAGCACTCGAGCAGGGGGCTACGAGCAGTACTTC. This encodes CASTRAGGYEQYF.

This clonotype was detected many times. Here the CDR3 DNA reads TGTGCCAGCACCCGAGGTTGGGCCGGGGAGCTGTTTTTT. This sequence encodes CASTRGWAGELFF. J is TRBJ2-2 and V is TRBV7-9; D ambiguous. Germline V gene sequence: CDR1 SEHNR, CDR2 FQNEAQ (reference sequence). Trimming left V 7 bases short and J 6 bases short, with 12 bases between. The CDR3 is 13 residues long.

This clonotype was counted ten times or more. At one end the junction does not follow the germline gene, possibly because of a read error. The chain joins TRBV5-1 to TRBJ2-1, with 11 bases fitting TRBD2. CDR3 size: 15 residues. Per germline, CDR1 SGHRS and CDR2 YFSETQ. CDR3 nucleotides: TGTGCCAGCAGCTTAGAACTAGCGGGAGATAATGAGCAGTTCTTC. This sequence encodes CASSLELAGDNEQFF.

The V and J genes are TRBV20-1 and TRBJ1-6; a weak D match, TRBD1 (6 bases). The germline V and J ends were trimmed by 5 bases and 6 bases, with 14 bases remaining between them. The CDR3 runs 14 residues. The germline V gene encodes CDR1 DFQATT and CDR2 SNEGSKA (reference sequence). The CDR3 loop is CSAAPRGGNSPLHF. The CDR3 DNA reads TGCAGTGCTGCCCCCAGGGGCGGTAATTCACCCCTCCACTTT.

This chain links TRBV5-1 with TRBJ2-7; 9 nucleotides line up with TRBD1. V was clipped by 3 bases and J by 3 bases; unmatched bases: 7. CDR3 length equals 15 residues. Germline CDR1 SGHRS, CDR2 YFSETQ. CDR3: CASSSTTGGGYEQYF. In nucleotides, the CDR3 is TGCGCCAGCAGCTCCACGACAGGGGGTGGCTACGAGCAGTACTTC.

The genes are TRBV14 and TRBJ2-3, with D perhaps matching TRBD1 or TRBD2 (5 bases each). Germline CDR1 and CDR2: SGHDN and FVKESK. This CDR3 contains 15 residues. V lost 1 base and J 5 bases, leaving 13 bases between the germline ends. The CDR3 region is CASSQVTGLGDTQYF. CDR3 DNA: TGTGCCAGCAGCCAAGTTACAGGACTTGGAGATACGCAGTATTTT.

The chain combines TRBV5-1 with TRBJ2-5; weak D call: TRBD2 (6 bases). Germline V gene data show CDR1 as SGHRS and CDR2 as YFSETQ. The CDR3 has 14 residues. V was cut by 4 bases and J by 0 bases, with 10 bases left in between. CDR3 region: CASSIGTYQETQYF. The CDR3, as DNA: TGCGCCAGCAGCATAGGGACTTACCAAGAGACCCAGTACTTC.

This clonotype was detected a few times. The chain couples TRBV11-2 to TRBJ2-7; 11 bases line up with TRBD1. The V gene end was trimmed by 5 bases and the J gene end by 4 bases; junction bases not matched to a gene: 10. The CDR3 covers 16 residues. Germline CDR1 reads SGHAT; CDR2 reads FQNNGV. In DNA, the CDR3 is TGTGCCAGCAGCCCTCGCAGGGACAGGGGGATGTACGAGCAGTACGTC. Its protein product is CASSPRRDRGMYEQYV.

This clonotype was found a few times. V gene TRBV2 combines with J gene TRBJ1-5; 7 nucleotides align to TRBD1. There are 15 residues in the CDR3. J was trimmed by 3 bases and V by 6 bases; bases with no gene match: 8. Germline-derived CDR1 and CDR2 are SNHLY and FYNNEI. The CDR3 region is CASSRDRGNNQPQHF. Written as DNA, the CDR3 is TGTGCCAGCAGCCGGGACAGAGGAAACAATCAGCCCCAGCATTTT.

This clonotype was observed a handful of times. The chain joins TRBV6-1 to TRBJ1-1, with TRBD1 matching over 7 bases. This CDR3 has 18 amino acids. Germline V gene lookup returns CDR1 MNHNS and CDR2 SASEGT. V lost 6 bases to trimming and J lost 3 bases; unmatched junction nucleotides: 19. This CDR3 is CASSIDHRGGIGDTEAFF. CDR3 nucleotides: TGTGCCAGCAGCATAGATCACAGGGGCGGTATAGGGGACACTGAAGCTTTCTTT.

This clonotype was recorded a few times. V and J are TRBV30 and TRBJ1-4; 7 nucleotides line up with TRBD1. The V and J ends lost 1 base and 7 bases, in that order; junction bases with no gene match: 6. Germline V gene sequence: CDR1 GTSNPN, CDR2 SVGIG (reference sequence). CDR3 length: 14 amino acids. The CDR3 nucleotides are TGTGCCTGGAGTGCCCAAACAGGGGTTGAAAAACTGTTTTTT. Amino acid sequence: CAWSAQTGVEKLFF.

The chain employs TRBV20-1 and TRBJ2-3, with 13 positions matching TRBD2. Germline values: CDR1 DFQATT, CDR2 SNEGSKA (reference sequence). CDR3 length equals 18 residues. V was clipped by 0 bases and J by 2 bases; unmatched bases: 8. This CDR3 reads CSARDRGLAGSLTDTQYF. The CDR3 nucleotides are TGCAGTGCTAGAGATCGGGGACTAGCGGGGAGCCTCACAGATACGCAGTATTTT.

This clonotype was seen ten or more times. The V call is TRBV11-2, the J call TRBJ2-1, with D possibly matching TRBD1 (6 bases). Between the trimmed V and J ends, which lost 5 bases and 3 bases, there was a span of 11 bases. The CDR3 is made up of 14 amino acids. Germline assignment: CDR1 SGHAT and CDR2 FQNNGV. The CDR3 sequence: CASSELDSYNEQFF. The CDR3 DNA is TGTGCCAGCAGCGAACTGGACAGCTACAATGAGCAGTTCTTC.

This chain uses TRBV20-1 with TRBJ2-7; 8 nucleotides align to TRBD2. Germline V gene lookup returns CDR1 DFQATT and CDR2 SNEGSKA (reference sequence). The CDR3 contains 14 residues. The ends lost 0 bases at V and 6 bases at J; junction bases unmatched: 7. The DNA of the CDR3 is TGCAGTGCTAGAGATGCTAGCGGGCCTTCCGAGCAGTACTTC. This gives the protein CSARDASGPSEQYF.

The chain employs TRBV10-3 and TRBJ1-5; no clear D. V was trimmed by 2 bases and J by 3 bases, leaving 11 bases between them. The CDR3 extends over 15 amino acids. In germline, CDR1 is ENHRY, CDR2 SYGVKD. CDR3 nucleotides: TGTGCCATCAGTGAGGGGAGGATCAACAATCAGCCCCAGCATTTT. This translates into CAISEGRINNQPQHF.

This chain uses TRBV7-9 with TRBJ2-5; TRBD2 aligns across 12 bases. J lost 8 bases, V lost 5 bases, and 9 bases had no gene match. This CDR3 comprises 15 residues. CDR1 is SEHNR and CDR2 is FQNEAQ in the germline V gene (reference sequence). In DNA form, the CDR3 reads TGTGCCAGCAGCCTAGAGGCACTAGCGGGAGGAACCCAGTACTTC. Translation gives CASSLEALAGGTQYF.

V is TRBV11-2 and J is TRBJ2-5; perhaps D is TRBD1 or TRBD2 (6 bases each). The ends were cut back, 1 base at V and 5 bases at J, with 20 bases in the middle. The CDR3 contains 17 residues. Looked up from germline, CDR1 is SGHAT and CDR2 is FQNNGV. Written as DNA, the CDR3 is TGTGCCAGCAGCTTAGGAAGGGGGGCCCCTAGTTCGGAGACCCAGTACTTC. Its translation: CASSLGRGAPSSETQYF.

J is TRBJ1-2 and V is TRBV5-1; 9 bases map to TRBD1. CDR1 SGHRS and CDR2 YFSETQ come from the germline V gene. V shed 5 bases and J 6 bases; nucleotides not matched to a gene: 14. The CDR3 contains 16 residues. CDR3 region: CASRSQRDRAHDGYTF. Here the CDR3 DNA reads TGCGCCAGCAGGTCCCAAAGGGACAGGGCCCATGATGGCTACACCTTC.

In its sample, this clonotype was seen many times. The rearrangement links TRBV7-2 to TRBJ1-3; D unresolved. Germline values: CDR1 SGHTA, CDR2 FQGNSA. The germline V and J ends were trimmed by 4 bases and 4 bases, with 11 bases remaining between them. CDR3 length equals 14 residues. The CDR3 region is CASSSEAIGNTIYF. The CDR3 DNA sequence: TGTGCCAGCAGCTCAGAGGCAATAGGAAACACCATATATTTT.

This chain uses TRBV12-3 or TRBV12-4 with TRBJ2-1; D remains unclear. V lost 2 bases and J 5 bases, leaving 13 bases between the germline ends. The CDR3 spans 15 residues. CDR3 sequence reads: CASSLSRSGNNEQFF. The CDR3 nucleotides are TGTGCCAGCAGTTTAAGCCGGTCGGGTAACAATGAGCAGTTCTTC.

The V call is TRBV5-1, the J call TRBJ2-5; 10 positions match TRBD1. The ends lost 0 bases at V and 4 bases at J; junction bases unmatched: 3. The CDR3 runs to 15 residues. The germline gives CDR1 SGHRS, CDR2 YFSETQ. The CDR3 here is CASSLGGQGRETQYF. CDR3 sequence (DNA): TGCGCCAGCAGCTTGGGGGGACAGGGGAGAGAGACCCAGTACTTC.

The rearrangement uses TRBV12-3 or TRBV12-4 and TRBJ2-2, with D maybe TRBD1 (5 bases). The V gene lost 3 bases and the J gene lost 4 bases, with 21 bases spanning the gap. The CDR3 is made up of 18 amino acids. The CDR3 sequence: CASSFPKAGRVGTGELFF. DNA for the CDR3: TGTGCCAGCAGTTTCCCAAAGGCCGGCAGGGTGGGCACCGGGGAGCTGTTTTTT.

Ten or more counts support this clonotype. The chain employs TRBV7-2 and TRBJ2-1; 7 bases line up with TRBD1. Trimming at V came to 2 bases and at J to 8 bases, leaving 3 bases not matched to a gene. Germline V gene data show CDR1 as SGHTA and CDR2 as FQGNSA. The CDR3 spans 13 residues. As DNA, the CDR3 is TGTGCCAGCAGCTTAAGACAGGGCCATGAGCAGTTCTTC. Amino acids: CASSLRQGHEQFF.

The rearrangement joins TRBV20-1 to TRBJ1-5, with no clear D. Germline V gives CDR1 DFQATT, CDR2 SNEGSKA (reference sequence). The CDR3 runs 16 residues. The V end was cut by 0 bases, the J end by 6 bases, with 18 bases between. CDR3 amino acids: CSARDQGIHPGQPQHF. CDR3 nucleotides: TGCAGTGCTAGAGATCAAGGCATCCACCCAGGTCAGCCCCAGCATTTT.

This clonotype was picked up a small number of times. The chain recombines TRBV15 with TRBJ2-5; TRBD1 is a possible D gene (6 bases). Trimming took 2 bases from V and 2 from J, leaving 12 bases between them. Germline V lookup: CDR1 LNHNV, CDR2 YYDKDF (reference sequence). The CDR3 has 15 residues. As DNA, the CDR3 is TGTGCCACCAGCAGACCTTACAGGGAACAAGAGACCCAGTACTTC. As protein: CATSRPYREQETQYF.